The 21 T cell receptor beta chains below were found in one sample sequenced in a study of shared clonotypes between healthy human individuals. Profiling relied on immunoSEQ multiplex PCR, and the TCRdb table lists in-frame clones only, not all of them. The sample has 530,000 or so clones, approximately 79% seen once; the top ten hold approximately 13%. Sequenced input: PBMCs. Receptors originate from a woman between 40 and 55 years old in good health. Some clones in this sample may be carry-over from other donors' samples.

The chain uses TRBV2 and TRBJ2-1; 7 bases are shared with TRBD2. The J segment lost 8 bases and the V segment lost 6 bases, leaving 7 bases of the junction unmatched. The CDR3 spans 13 residues. CDR1 and CDR2 from the germline V gene are SNHLY and FYNNEI. CDR3 region: CASRLGGVYEQFF. In DNA, the CDR3 is TGTGCCAGCAGGTTGGGGGGGGTTTATGAGCAGTTCTTC.

V and J are TRBV5-1 and TRBJ2-5; D call uncertain. CDR3 size: 13 residues. Germline CDR1 reads SGHRS; CDR2 reads YFSETQ. The V end lost 4 bases, the J end lost 2 bases, and 9 bases lay between the germline ends. The CDR3, as DNA: TGCGCCAGCAGCGTGAACTATCAAGAGACCCAGTACTTC. Translation gives CASSVNYQETQYF.

This clone was detected only a few times. The CDR3 here is CASSSLDRAYGYTF. In nucleotides, the CDR3 is TGTGCCAGCAGTTCCTTAGACAGGGCCTATGGCTACACCTTC. The chain employs TRBV6-5 and TRBJ1-2; 7 bases match TRBD1. There are 14 residues in the CDR3. In germline, CDR1 is MNHEY, CDR2 SVGAGI. V lost 4 bases and J lost 4; bases outside the gene matches: 6.

The chain links TRBV5-4 to TRBJ1-1; D is undetermined. The CDR3 length is 14 residues. With 0 bases removed from V and 0 bases from J, the gap between germline ends came to 6 bases. Germline assignment: CDR1 SGHNT and CDR2 YYREEE (reference sequence). The CDR3: CASSLEPMNTEAFF. CDR3 in DNA: TGTGCCAGCAGCTTGGAGCCAATGAACACTGAAGCTTTCTTT.

The chain is built from TRBV5-4 and TRBJ2-1, with 8 bases aligning to TRBD2. Germline assignment: CDR1 SGHNT and CDR2 YYREEE (reference sequence). Unmatched junction bases numbered 5, after V lost 0 bases and J lost 0 bases. CDR3 length: 17 amino acids. The CDR3 reads CASSLAAGGSSYNEQFF. As DNA, the CDR3 is TGTGCCAGCAGCTTGGCCGCGGGGGGTAGCTCCTACAATGAGCAGTTCTTC. The whole variable domain, remainder taken from reference TRBV5-4 and TRBJ2-1, is ETGVTQSPTHLIKTRGQQVTLRCSSQSGHNTVSWYQQALGQGPQFIFQYYREEENGRGNFPPRFSGLQFPNYSSELNVNALELDDSALYLCASSLAAGGSSYNEQFFGPGTRLTVL.

V and J are TRBV28 and TRBJ2-7; TRBD1 aligns across 7 bases. The V gene's germline CDR1 is MDHEN and CDR2 SYDVKM. The V segment lost 8 bases and the J segment 3 bases; nucleotides outside the gene matches: 4. The CDR3 runs 12 residues. The CDR3 DNA is TGTGCCAGCCGGGACAGCCTCTACGAGCAGTACTTC. Its protein is CASRDSLYEQYF.

The chain uses TRBV19 and TRBJ2-1, with D perhaps TRBD2 (5 bases). Looked up from germline, CDR1 is LNHDA and CDR2 is SQIVND (reference sequence). The CDR3 loop spans 15 amino acids. V lost 5 bases, J lost 0 bases, and 11 bases lay in between. The CDR3 reads CASSPSGGSYNEQFF. CDR3 bases: TGTGCCAGTAGTCCCAGCGGCGGCTCCTACAATGAGCAGTTCTTC.

Written as DNA, the CDR3 is TGTGCCAGCAGAACTCCCCCGACAGGGACTAACTATGGCTACACCTTC. Protein: CASRTPPTGTNYGYTF. This sequence joins TRBV6-6 and TRBJ1-2, with TRBD1 identical over 7 bases. The CDR3 has 16 amino acids. J lost 0 bases, V lost 6 bases, and 10 bases had no gene match. In germline, CDR1 is MNHNY, CDR2 SVGAGI (reference sequence).

CDR3 residues: CASSAWGQNTEAFF. The CDR3 coding sequence is TGCGCCAGCAGCGCATGGGGACAGAACACTGAAGCTTTCTTT. V and J are TRBV5-1 and TRBJ1-1, with D possibly being TRBD1 (6 bases). Germline V CDR1 and CDR2: SGHRS, YFSETQ. The CDR3 contains 14 residues. Trimming cost V 4 bases and J 1 base, with 11 bases left between them.

This clone was recorded many times. This rearrangement joins TRBV10-3 to TRBJ2-2, with 9 bases aligning to TRBD2. The germline gives CDR1 ENHRY, CDR2 SYGVKD. The CDR3 is 18 residues long. Germline trimming cut 3 bases from V and 7 bases from J; bases unmatched to any gene: 15. The DNA of the CDR3 is TGTGCCATCAGTGAAGGGGGGCGGGCTAGCGGGAATCGCGGGGAGCTGTTTTTT. Its translation is CAISEGGRASGNRGELFF.

The rearrangement uses TRBV5-1 and TRBJ2-7; 9 bases map to TRBD2. Germline loops: CDR1 SGHRS, CDR2 YFSETQ. V was clipped by 3 bases and J by 1 base; unmatched bases: 14. This CDR3 comprises 18 residues. The CDR3 loop is CASSSYRGGLARSYEQYF. The CDR3, as DNA: TGCGCCAGCAGCTCTTACAGGGGCGGACTAGCGAGGTCCTACGAGCAGTACTTC.

The chain combines TRBV28 with TRBJ1-3; D not certain. This CDR3 is built from 11 residues. The ends were cut back, 7 bases at V and 8 bases at J, with 9 bases in the middle. CDR1 is MDHEN and CDR2 is SYDVKM in the germline V gene. The CDR3 loop reads CASISGYTIYF. In nucleotides, the CDR3 is TGTGCCAGCATCTCGGGGTACACCATATATTTT. The variable domain in full, with the rest retrieved from reference TRBV28 and TRBJ1-3, is DVKVTQSSRYLVKRTGEKVFLECVQDMDHENMFWYRQDPGLGLRLIYFSYDVKMKEKGDIPEGYSVSREKKERFSLILESASTNQTSMYLCASISGYTIYFGEGSWLTVV.

This rearrangement joins TRBV5-1 to TRBJ2-5; either TRBD1 or TRBD2 may fit D (5 bases each). Matching the DNA end better, TRBJ2-7 makes the J call doubtful. This CDR3 is 15 amino acids long. Germline CDR1 reads SGHRS; CDR2 reads YFSETQ. The CDR3 sequence is CASSLNAGSPYEQYF. In DNA, the CDR3 is TGCGCCAGCAGCTTGAATGCAGGGAGTCCCTACGAGCAGTACTTC.

V and J are TRBV5-4 and TRBJ1-2, with 9 bases matching TRBD1. With 4 bases clipped from V and 0 bases from J, the junction kept 10 bases outside the gene matches. CDR3 length: 17 residues. The germline V gene has CDR1 SGHNT and CDR2 YYREEE (reference sequence). The CDR3 reads CASSPGQGRGANYGYTF. The DNA for the CDR3 is TGTGCCAGCAGCCCGGGACAGGGTAGAGGGGCTAACTATGGCTACACCTTC.

In the case of this clone: Given a much more abundant clone one base away, this may be a read error. Other DNA sequences from this sample encode an identical CDR3 as well. The chain links TRBV6-5 to TRBJ1-2, with D uncertain. Per germline, CDR1 MNHEY and CDR2 SVGAGI. This CDR3 is built from 12 residues. The CDR3 here is CASKQLGYGYTF. CDR3 nucleotide sequence: TGTGCCAGCAAACAGTTGGGATATGGCTATACCTTC.

V and J are TRBV29-1 and TRBJ2-1, with D possibly being TRBD1 (6 bases). The CDR3 sequence is 13 residues long. Germline assignment: CDR1 SQVTM and CDR2 ANQGSEA. With 6 bases removed from V and 7 bases from J, the gap between germline ends came to 16 bases. Here the CDR3 reads CSVTGHSGNEQFF. The CDR3 DNA follows: TGCAGCGTCACGGGACACTCCGGGAATGAGCAGTTCTTC.

The chain joins TRBV7-2 to TRBJ2-1; 9 bases agree with TRBD2. Germline loops: CDR1 SGHTA, CDR2 FQGNSA. The CDR3 runs to 15 residues. Trimming at V came to 1 base and at J to 4 bases, leaving 2 bases not matched to a gene. CDR3 region: CASSLVSGSYNEQFF. In nucleotides, the CDR3 is TGTGCCAGCAGCTTAGTTAGCGGGAGTTACAATGAGCAGTTCTTC. Full variable domain (remainder filled in from reference TRBV7-2 and TRBJ2-1): GAGVSQSPSNKVTEKGKDVELRCDPISGHTALYWYRQSLGQGLEFLIYFQGNSAPDKSGLPSDRFSAERTGGSVSTLTIQRTQQEDSAVYLCASSLVSGSYNEQFFGPGTRLTVL.

This chain joins TRBV9 and TRBJ1-2; 10 nucleotides line up with TRBD1. The CDR3 sequence is 17 residues long. V shed 3 bases and J 4 bases; nucleotides not matched to a gene: 12. The germline V gene has CDR1 SGDLS and CDR2 YYNGEE. The CDR3 spells CASSGRTGGSGFYGYTF. CDR3 DNA: TGTGCCAGCAGCGGACGGACAGGGGGATCGGGTTTCTATGGCTACACCTTC.

This clone was recorded only once. The V gene is TRBV2, the J gene TRBJ1-2, with TRBD1 identical over 9 bases. V lost 0 bases, J lost 7 bases, and 6 bases stayed unmatched. This CDR3 has 15 residues. CDR1 and CDR2 from the germline V gene are SNHLY and FYNNEI. The CDR3 bases are TGTGCCAGCAGTGAAGCGGGGACAGGGAATAGTGGCTACACCTTC. Translated: CASSEAGTGNSGYTF. The whole variable domain, remainder taken from reference TRBV2 and TRBJ1-2, is EPEVTQTPSHQVTQMGQEVILRCVPISNHLYFYWYRQILGQKVEFLVSFYNNEISEKSEIFDDQFSVERPDGSNFTLKIRSTKLEDSAMYFCASSEAGTGNSGYTFGSGTRLTVV.

This clone appeared a few times. The same CDR3 also results from other DNA sequences found in this sample. CDR3 sequence: CAWSRDRNYEQYF. CDR3 DNA sequence: TGTGCCTGGAGTCGGGACAGGAACTACGAGCAGTACTTC. The chain uses TRBV30 and TRBJ2-7; 8 bases match TRBD1. There are 13 residues in the CDR3. After removal of 2 bases from V and 3 bases from J, the junction contained 3 bases not matched to a gene. Germline CDR1 reads GTSNPN; CDR2 reads SVGIG (reference sequence).

This clone was counted at least ten times. The CDR3 DNA is TGTGCCAGCAGCTTATCCTTCGGAGACAATGAGCAGTTCTTC. It codes for CASSLSFGDNEQFF. The chain is built from TRBV7-9 and TRBJ2-1; D is unclear. V lost 2 bases to trimming and J lost 5 bases, with 10 bases between them. Looked up from germline, CDR1 is SEHNR and CDR2 is FQNEAQ (reference sequence). The CDR3 consists of 14 residues.